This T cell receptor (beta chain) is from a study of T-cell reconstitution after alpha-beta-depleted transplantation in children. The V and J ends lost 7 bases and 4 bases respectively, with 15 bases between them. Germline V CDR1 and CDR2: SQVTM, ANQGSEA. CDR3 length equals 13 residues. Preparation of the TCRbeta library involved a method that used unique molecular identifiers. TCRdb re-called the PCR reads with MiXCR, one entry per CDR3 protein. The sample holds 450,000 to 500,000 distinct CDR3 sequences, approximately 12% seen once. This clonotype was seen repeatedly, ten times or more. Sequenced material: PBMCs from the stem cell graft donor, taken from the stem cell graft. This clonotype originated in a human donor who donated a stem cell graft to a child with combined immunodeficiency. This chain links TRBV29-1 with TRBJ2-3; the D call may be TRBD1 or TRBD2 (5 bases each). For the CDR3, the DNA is TGCAGCGCCGGACACTCCGGGGCAGATACGCAGTATTTT. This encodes CSAGHSGADTQYF.